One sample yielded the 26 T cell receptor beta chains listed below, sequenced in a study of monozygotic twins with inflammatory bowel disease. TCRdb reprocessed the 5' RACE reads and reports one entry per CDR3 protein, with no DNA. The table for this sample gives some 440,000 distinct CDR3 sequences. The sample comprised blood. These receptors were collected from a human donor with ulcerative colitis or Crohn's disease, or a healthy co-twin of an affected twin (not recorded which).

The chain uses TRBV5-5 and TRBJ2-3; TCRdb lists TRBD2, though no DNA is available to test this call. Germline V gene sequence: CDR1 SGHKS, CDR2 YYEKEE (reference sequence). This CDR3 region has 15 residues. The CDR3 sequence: CASSTPGGVRDTQYF.

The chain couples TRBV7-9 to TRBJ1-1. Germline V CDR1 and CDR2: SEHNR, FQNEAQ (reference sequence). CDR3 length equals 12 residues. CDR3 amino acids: CASSLAATEAFF.

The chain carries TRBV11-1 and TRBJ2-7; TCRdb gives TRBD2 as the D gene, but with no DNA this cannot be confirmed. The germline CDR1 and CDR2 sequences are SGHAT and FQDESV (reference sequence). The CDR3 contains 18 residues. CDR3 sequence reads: CASSLGLAGGPLSYEQYF.

CDR3 sequence: CASSQTDRGYQPQHF. This sequence joins TRBV16 and TRBJ1-5; no DNA is available, so the TRBD1 call from TCRdb remains unchecked. From germline, CDR1 is KGHSY and CDR2 FQNENV. The CDR3 is 15 amino acids.

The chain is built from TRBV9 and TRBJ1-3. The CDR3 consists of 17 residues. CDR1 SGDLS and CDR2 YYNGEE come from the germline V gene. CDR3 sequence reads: CASSVGGTNGLGNTIYF.

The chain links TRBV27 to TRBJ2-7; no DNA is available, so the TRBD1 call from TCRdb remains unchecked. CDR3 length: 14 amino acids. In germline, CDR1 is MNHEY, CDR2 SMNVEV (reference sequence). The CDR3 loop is CASSPEDGAYEQYF.

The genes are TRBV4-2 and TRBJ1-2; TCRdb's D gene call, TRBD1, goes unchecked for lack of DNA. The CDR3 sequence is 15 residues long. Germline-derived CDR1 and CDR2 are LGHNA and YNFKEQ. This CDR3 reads CASSQDWAGAYGYTF.

CDR3 residues: CASSPTATGELFF. The chain carries TRBV18 and TRBJ2-2; TCRdb returns TRBD1, unconfirmable since there is no DNA. CDR3 length: 13 amino acids. Germline V lookup: CDR1 KGHSH, CDR2 LQKENI.

The CDR3: CASSLNQGTGELFF. The chain is built from TRBV5-1 and TRBJ2-2; there is no DNA to check the TCRdb D call of TRBD1. CDR3 length: 14 amino acids. Germline CDR1 SGHRS, CDR2 YFSETQ.

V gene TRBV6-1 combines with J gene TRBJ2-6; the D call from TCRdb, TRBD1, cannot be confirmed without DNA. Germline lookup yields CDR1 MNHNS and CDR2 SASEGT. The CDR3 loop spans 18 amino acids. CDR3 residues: CASRGLGTGVAGANVLTF.

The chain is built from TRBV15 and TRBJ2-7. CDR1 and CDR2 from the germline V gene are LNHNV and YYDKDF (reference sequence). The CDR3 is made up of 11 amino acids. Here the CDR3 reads CATGDSYEQYF.

The CDR3 region is CASSLGLAGGDGETQYF. The chain recombines TRBV5-5 with TRBJ2-5; the D gene TCRdb calls, TRBD2, cannot be checked with no DNA. The CDR3 sequence is 17 residues long. The germline V gene encodes CDR1 SGHKS and CDR2 YYEKEE (reference sequence).

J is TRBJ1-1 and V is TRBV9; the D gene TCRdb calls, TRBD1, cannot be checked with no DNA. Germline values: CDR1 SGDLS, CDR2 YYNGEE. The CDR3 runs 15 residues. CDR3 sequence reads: CASSFLDQSGGEAFF.

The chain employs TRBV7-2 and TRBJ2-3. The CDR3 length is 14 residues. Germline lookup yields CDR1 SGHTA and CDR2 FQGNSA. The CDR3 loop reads CASSLSKTPDTQYF.

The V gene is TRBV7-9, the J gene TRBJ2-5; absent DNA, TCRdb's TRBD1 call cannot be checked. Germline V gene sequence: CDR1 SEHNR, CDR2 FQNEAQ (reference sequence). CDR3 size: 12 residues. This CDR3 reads CASSPGGMTQYF.

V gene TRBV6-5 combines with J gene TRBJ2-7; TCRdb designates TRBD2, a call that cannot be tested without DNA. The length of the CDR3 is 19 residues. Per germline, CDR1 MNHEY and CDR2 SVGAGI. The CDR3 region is CASSYGAGQLSGRTGEQYF.

CDR3 residues: CASSLGWMNTGELFF. This chain joins TRBV19 and TRBJ2-2. This CDR3 contains 15 residues. The germline gives CDR1 LNHDA, CDR2 SQIVND (reference sequence). Full variable domain (outside the CDR3, taken from reference TRBV19 and TRBJ2-2): DGGITQSPKYLFRKEGQNVTLSCEQNLNHDAMYWYRQDPGQGLRLIYYSQIVNDFQKGDIAEGYSVSREKKESFPLTVTSAQKNPTAFYLCASSLGWMNTGELFFGEGSRLTVL.

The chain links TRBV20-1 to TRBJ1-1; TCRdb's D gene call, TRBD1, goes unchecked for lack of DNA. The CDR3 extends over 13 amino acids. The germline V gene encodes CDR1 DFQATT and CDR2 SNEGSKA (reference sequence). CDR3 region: CSATLGGATEAFF.

CDR3 sequence: CASSTDRASGSAEQFF. The rearrangement joins TRBV5-1 to TRBJ2-1; the TCRdb call, TRBD2, lacks DNA for checking. Per the germline V gene, CDR1 is SGHRS and CDR2 is YFSETQ. This CDR3 comprises 16 residues.

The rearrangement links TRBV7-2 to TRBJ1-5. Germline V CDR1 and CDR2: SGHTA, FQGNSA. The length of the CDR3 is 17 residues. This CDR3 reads CASSLTAGGRSNQPQHF.

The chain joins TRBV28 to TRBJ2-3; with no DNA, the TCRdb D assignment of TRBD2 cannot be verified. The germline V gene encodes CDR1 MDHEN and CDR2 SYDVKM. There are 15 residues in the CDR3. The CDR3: CASSLRDTGRDTQYF.

CDR3 amino acids: CASSLQSGFGLFF. The rearrangement joins TRBV12-3 or TRBV12-4 to TRBJ1-4; TCRdb's D gene call, TRBD1, goes unchecked for lack of DNA. The CDR3 is made up of 13 amino acids.

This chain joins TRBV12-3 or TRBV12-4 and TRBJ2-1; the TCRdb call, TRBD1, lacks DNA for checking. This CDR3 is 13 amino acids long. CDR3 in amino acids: CASSRLLRGEQFF.

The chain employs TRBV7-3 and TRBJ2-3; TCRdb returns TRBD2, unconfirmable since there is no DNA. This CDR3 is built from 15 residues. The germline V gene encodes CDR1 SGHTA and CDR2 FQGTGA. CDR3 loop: CASSLRASGTDTQYF.

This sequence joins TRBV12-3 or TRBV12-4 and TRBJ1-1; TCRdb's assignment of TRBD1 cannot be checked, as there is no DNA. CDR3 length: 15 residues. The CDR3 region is CASSLRGSVAVEAFF.

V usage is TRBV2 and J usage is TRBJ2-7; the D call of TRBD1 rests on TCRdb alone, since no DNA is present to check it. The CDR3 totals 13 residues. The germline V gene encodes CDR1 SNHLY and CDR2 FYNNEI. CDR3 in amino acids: CATSGTTTYEQYF.